A selection of T cell receptor beta chains follows, all from one sample in a study of blood T cell repertoires in COVID-19. Clones were read by immunoSEQ multiplex PCR, and TCRdb kept only the in-frame ones, dropping some. The sample consists of over 200,000 clones, around nine tenths of them appearing once. What was sequenced was peripheral blood. Receptors originate from a woman aged 55-70 years with acute or convalescent COVID-19. The CDR3 runs from the conserved cysteine through the conserved F or W. A D gene is named only where the DNA matches it firmly. Expanded clones get a size class; other rows say once, few or many, or leave the size out.

length	V	J	D	size	CDR3	DNA
17	TRBV30	TRBJ2-2	TRBD1	-	CAWSVGRTGVGTGELFF	TGTGCCTGGAGTGTAGGTCGGACAGGGGTAGGAACGGGGGAGCTGTTTTTT
11	TRBV6-5	TRBJ2-1	-	once	CASSRDDEQFF	TGTGCCAGCAGCCGGGATGATGAGCAGTTCTTC
12	TRBV29-1	TRBJ1-2	-	-	CSAGYSNYGYTF	TGCAGCGCGGGTTACAGTAACTATGGCTACACCTTC
13	TRBV5-6	TRBJ2-1	TRBD2	-	CASSLASGGRQFF	TGTGCCAGCAGCTTGGCTAGCGGGGGAAGGCAGTTCTTC
16	TRBV4-3	TRBJ1-3	-	-	CASSQDNWAAGNTIYF	TGCGCCAGCAGCCAAGATAACTGGGCAGCTGGAAACACCATATATTTT
17	TRBV15	TRBJ1-1	TRBD1	-	CATSITHRGLGDTEAFF	TGTGCCACCAGCATCACCCACAGGGGGCTGGGGGACACTGAAGCTTTCTTT
16	TRBV30	TRBJ2-7	TRBD1	-	CAWSFTLTGGTYEQYF	TGTGCCTGGAGCTTTACCCTGACAGGGGGTACCTACGAGCAGTACTTC
16	TRBV5-1	TRBJ2-5	TRBD1	many	CASSFTGAVTQETQYF	TGCGCCAGCAGCTTCACAGGGGCGGTGACACAAGAGACCCAGTACTTC
17	TRBV6-1	TRBJ1-3	-	-	CASSEVRTGLSGNTIYF	TGTGCCAGCAGTGAAGTTCGTACAGGGCTCTCTGGAAACACCATATATTTT
15	TRBV5-1	TRBJ1-1	-	-	CASSLESGLNTEAFF	TGCGCCAGCAGCTTGGAATCAGGGCTGAACACTGAAGCTTTCTTT
14	TRBV28	TRBJ1-2	TRBD1	-	CASSFVTGLDGYTF	TGTGCCAGCAGTTTTGTGACAGGGTTGGATGGCTACACCTTC